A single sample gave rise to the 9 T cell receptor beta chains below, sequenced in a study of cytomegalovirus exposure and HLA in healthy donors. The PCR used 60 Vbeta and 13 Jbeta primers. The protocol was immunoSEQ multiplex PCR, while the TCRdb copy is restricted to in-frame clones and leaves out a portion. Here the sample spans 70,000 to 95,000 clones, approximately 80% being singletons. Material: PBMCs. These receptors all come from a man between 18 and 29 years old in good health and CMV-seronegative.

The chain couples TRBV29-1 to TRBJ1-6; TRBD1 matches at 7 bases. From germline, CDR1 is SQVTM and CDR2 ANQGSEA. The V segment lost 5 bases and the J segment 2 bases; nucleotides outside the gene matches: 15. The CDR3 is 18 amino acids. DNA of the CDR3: TGCAGCGTTAAAGCGGGCAGGGGGTGTGAGCCCTATAATTCACCCCTCCACTTT. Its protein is CSVKAGRGCEPYNSPLHF.

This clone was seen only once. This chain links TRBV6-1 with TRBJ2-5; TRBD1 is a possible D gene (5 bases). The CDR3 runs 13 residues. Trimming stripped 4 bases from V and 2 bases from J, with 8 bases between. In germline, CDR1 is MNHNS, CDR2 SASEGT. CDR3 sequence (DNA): TGTGCCAGCAGTGTAGACAGACAAGAGACCCAGTACTTC. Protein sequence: CASSVDRQETQYF.

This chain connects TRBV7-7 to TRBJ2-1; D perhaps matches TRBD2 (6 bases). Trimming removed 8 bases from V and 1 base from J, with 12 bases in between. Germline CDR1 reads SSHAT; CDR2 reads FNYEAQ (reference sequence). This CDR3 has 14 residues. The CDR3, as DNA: TGTGCCAGCGGTCCCGGGGGTTCCTACAATGAGCAGTTCTTC. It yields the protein CASGPGGSYNEQFF. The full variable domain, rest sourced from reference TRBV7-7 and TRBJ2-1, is GAGVSQSPRYKVTKRGQDVTLRCDPISSHATLYWYQQALGQGPEFLTYFNYEAQPDKSGLPSDRFSAERPEGSISTLTIQRTEQRDSAMYRCASGPGGSYNEQFFGPGTRLTVL.

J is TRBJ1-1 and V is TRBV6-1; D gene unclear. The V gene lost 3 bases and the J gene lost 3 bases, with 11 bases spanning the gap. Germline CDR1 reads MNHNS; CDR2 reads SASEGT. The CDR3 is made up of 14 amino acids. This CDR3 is CASSEGLRDTEAFF. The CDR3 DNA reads TGTGCCAGCAGTGAGGGTCTGAGGGACACTGAAGCTTTCTTT.

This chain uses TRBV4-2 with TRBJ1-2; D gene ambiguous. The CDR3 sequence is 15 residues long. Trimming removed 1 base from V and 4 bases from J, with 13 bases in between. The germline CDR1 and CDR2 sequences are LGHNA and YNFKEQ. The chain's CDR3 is CASSQAEGDFYGYTF. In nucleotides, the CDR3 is TGTGCCAGCAGCCAAGCAGAGGGTGACTTCTATGGCTACACCTTC.

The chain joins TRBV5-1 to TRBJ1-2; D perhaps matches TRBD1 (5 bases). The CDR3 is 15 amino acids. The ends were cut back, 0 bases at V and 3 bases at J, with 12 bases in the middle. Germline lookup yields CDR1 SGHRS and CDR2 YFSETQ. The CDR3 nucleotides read TGCGCCAGCAGCTTGGTAGGGGAAAACGACTATGGCTACACCTTC. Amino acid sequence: CASSLVGENDYGYTF.

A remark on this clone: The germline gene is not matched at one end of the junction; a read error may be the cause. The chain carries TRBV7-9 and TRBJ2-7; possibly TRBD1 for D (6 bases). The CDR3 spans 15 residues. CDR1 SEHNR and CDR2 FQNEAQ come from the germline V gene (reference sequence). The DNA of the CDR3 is TGTTCCAGCAGCTTAGTGAGCGCAGGGGCCTACGAGCAGTACTTC. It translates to CSSSLVSAGAYEQYF.

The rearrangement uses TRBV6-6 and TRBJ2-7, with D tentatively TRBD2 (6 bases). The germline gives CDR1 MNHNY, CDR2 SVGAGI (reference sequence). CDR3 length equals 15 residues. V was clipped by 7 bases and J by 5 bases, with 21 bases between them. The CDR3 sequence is CASTERGAGGNEQYF. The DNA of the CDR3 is TGTGCCAGCACCGAACGGGGCGCCGGAGGGAACGAGCAGTACTTC.

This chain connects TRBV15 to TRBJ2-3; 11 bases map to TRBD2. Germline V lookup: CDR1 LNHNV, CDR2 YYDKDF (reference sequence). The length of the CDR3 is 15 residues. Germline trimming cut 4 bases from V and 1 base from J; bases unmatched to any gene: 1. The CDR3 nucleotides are TGTGCCACCAGCACGGGACTAGCGGGCACAGATACGCAGTATTTT. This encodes CATSTGLAGTDTQYF.